This note documents a single TCR beta chain sequence. The method was immunoSEQ multiplex PCR; TCRdb's version includes in-frame clones alone and lacks a portion of them. The table includes more than 85,000 clones, 92% detected once. The sample belongs to a study of control samples from healthy donors and cancer patients. The germline V gene encodes CDR1 MNHEY and CDR2 SMNVEV (reference sequence). The CDR3 sequence is 13 residues long. Trimming cost V 5 bases and J 4 bases, with 11 bases left between them. This chain joins TRBV27 and TRBJ1-1; D remains ambiguous. The sequenced sample consisted of blood. The receptor comes from a woman aged 18-29 years in good health. This CDR3 is CASSPNTFTEAFF. DNA for the CDR3: TGTGCCAGCAGTCCGAACACCTTCACTGAAGCTTTCTTT.